This TCR beta chain came from a study of OX40 agonist ivuxolimab in advanced cancers. Study-wide background: Head and neck, renal cell, melanoma or hepatocellular carcinoma were the cancers that dose-escalation patients had. Study results and limitations: Averaged across samples, CD8+ T cells carried more expanded clones than CD4+ did.

The table came from immunoSEQ multiplex PCR; TCRdb's copy has only in-frame clones and leaves some out. The sample lists 77,000 or so clones, approximately 85% occurring once. Turning to this clone: Its target is not known.

After removal of 3 bases from V and 6 bases from J, the junction contained 16 bases not matched to a gene. This CDR3 spans 19 amino acids. Per germline, CDR1 SEHNR and CDR2 FQNEAQ (reference sequence). V gene TRBV7-9 combines with J gene TRBJ2-7, with TRBD2 identical over 14 bases. This sequence originates from an adult with an advanced solid tumor such as melanoma, head and neck, liver or kidney cancer. The sequencing used CD4+ or CD8+ T cells sorted from blood, collected in a trial of the OX40 agonist ivuxolimab. As DNA, the CDR3 is TGTGCCAGCAGCTTCCACGGGACTAGCGGGAGTCTTTTTCGATGCGAGCAGTACTTC. Its translation is CASSFHGTSGSLFRCEQYF.